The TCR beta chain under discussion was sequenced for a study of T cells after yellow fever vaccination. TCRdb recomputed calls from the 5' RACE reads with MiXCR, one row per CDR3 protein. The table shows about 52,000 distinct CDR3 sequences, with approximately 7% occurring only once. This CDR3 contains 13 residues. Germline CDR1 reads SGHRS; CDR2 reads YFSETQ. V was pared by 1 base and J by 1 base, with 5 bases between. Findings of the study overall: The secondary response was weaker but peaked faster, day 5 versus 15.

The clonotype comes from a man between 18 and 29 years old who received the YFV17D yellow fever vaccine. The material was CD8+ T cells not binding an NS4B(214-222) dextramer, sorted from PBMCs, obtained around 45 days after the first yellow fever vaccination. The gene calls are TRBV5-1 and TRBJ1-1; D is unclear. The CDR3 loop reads CASSLLWNTEAFF. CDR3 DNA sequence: TGCGCCAGCAGCTTGTTGTGGAACACTGAAGCTTTCTTT.